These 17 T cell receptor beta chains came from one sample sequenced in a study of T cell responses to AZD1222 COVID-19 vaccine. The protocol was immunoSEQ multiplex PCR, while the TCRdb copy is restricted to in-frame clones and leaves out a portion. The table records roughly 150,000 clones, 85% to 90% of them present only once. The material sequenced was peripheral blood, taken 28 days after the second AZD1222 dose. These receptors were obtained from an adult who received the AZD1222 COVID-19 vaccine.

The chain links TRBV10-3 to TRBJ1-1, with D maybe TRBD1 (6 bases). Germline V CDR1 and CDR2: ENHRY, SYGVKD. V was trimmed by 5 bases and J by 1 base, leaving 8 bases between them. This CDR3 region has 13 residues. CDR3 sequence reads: CAISSQGNTEAFF. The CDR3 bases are TGTGCCATCAGTTCACAGGGGAACACTGAAGCTTTCTTT.

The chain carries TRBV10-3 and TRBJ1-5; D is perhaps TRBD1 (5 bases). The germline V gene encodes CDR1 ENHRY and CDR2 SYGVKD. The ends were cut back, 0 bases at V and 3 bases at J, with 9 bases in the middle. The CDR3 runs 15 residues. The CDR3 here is CAISESRGDNQPQHF. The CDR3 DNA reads TGTGCCATCAGTGAGTCGCGAGGGGACAATCAGCCCCAGCATTTT.

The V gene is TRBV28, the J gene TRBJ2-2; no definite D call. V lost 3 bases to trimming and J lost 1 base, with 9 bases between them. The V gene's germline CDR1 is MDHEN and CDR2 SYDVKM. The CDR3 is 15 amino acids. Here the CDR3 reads CASSFSFGNTGELFF. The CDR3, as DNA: TGTGCCAGCAGTTTTTCCTTCGGGAACACCGGGGAGCTGTTTTTT.

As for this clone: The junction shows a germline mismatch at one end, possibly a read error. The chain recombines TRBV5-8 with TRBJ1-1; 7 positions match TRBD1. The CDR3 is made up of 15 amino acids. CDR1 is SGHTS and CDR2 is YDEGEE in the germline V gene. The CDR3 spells CASSFSQGYRAIPQF. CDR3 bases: TGTGCCAGCAGCTTCTCACAGGGGTACCGCGCCATTCCCCAATTT.

CDR3 region: CASSRDRGGYSPLHF. CDR3 sequence (DNA): TGTGCCAGCAGCCGGGACCGGGGTGGATATTCACCCCTCCACTTT. The chain joins TRBV6-2 or TRBV6-3 to TRBJ1-6, with D perhaps matching TRBD1 (5 bases). V lost 6 bases, J lost 8 bases, and 17 bases lay in between. The CDR3 has 15 residues. Germline V CDR1 and CDR2: MNHEY, SVGEGT.

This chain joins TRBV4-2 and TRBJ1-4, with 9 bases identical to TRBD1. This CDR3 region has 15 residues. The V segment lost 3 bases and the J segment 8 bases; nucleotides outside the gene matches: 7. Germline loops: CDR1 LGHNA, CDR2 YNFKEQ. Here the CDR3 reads CASSQSGTGNEKLFF. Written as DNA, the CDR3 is TGTGCCAGCAGCCAGAGTGGGACAGGGAACGAAAAACTGTTTTTT.

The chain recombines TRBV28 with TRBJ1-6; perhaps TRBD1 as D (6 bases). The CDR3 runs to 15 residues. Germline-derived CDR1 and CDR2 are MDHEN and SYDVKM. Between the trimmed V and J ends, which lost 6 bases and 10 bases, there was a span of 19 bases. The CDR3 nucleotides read TGTGCCAGCAGCCCCAGCGAGGGGGGGAGCTCACCCCTCCACTTT. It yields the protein CASSPSEGGSSPLHF.

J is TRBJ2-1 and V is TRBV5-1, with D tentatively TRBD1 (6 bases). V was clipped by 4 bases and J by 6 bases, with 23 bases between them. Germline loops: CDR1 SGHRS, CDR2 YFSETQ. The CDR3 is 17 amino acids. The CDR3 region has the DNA TGCGCCAGCAGCCCGGGTCCGGGACAATCCCTGCGCAATGAGCAGTTCTTC. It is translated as CASSPGPGQSLRNEQFF.

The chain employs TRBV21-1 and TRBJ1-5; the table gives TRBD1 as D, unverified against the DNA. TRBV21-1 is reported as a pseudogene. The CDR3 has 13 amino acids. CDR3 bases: TGTGCCAGCAGCAAAGATAAGGGGCAGCCCCAGCATTTT. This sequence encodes CASSKDKGQPQHF.

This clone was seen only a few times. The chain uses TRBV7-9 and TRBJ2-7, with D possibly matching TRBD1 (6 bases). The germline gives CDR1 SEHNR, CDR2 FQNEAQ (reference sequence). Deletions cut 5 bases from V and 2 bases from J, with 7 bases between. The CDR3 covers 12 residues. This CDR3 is CASSRDTYEQYF. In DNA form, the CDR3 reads TGTGCCAGCAGCCGGGACACCTACGAGCAGTACTTC.

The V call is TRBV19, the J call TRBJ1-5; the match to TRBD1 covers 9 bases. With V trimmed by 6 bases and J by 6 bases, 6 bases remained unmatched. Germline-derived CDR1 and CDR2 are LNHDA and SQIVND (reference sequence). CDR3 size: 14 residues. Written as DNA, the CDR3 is TGTGCCAGTAGGGGACAGGGCCATGTTCAGCCCCAGCATTTT. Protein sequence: CASRGQGHVQPQHF. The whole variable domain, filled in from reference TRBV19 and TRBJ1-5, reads DGGITQSPKYLFRKEGQNVTLSCEQNLNHDAMYWYRQDPGQGLRLIYYSQIVNDFQKGDIAEGYSVSREKKESFPLTVTSAQKNPTAFYLCASRGQGHVQPQHFGDGTRLSIL.

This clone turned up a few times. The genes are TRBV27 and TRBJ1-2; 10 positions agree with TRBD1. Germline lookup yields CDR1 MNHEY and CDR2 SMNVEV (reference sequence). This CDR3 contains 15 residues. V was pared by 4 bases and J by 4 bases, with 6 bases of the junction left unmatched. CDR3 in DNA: TGTGCCAGCAGTTACCGGGGACAGGGGTCCTATGGCTACACCTTC. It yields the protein CASSYRGQGSYGYTF.

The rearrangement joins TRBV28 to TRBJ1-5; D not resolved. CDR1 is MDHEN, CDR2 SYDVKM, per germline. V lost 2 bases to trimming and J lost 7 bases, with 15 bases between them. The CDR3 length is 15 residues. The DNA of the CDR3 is TGTGCCAGCAGTTTACCCGTGGGGTCGGGACAGCCCCAGCATTTT. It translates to CASSLPVGSGQPQHF.

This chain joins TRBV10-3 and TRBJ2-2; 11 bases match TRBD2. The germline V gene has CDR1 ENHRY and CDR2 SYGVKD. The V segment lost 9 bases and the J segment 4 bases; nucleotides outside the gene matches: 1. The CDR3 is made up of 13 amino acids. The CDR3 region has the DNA TGTGCCATTAGCGGGAGGGCCACCGGGGAGCTGTTTTTT. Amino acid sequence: CAISGRATGELFF.

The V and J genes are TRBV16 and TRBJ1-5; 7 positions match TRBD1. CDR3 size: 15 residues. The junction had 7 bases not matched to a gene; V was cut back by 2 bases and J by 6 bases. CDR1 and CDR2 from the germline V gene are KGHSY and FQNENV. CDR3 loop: CASSQRQGDRQPQHF. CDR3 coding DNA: TGTGCCAGCAGCCAACGTCAGGGGGATCGTCAGCCCCAGCATTTT.

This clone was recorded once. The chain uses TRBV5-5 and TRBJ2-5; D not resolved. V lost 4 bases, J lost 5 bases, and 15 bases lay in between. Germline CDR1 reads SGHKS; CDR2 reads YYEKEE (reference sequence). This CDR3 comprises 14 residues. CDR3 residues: CASSLYGAGETQYF. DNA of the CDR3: TGTGCCAGCAGCCTATATGGCGCCGGCGAGACCCAGTACTTC.

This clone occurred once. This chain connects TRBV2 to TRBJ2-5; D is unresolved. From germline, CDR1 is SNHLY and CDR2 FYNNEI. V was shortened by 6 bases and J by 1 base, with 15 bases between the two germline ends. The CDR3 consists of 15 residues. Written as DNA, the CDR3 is TGTGCCAGCAGGGCAGAGGTCGGATTCCAAGAGACCCAGTACTTC. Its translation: CASRAEVGFQETQYF.